These 28 T cell receptor beta chains share one sample of origin, sequenced in a study of Graves' ophthalmopathy and Graves' hyperthyroidism. The sequenced template was RNA, covering the TCR beta CDR3 region. First-round RT-PCR used HTBI primers; second-round multiplex PCR followed. MiXCR was run by TCRdb on the multiplex PCR reads, yielding one entry per CDR3 protein. Here the sample spans approximately 410,000 distinct CDR3 sequences, 15% being singletons. The sequenced sample consisted of peripheral blood. The receptors derive from a woman in her late teens or twenties with stable Graves' hyperthyroidism.

The table lists this clonotype with many counts. The gene calls are TRBV19 and TRBJ1-1; no reliable D call. The V and J ends lost 5 bases and 0 bases respectively, with 19 bases between them. In germline, CDR1 is LNHDA, CDR2 SQIVND (reference sequence). The CDR3 covers 17 residues. The CDR3 here is CASSAGDFQPMNTEAFF. DNA of the CDR3: TGTGCCAGTAGTGCCGGAGACTTCCAGCCCATGAACACTGAAGCTTTCTTT.

This clonotype came up once. Compared with germline, one end of the junction differs, possibly owing to a read error. V and J are TRBV12-3 or TRBV12-4 and TRBJ1-3; D may be TRBD1 (6 bases). The CDR3 is 15 residues long. CDR3 region: CASSYTGSSGNTICF. The CDR3 DNA is TGTGCCAGCAGCTATACAGGGTCCTCGGGAAACACCATATGTTTT.

This clonotype was counted at least ten times. CDR3 bases: TGTGCCAGCAGCGGAAGGGACAGGGGGGACACTGAAGCTTTCTTT. Residues: CASSGRDRGDTEAFF. The chain couples TRBV7-2 to TRBJ1-1; 11 bases align to TRBD1. The CDR3 loop spans 15 amino acids. V was pared by 5 bases and J by 3 bases, with 5 bases of the junction left unmatched. Germline V gene lookup returns CDR1 SGHTA and CDR2 FQGNSA.

This clonotype was counted a few times. V is TRBV7-8 and J is TRBJ1-5, with D possibly TRBD1 on 5 matching bases. V was cut by 2 bases and J by 7 bases, with 18 bases left in between. This CDR3 is built from 16 residues. Germline V gene lookup returns CDR1 SGHVS and CDR2 FQNEAQ. Written as DNA, the CDR3 is TGTGCCAGCAGCTTATTCCGGGGGGAGAGCACCCAGCCCCAGCATTTT. Its translation is CASSLFRGESTQPQHF.

This clonotype was picked up many times. The chain carries TRBV5-5 and TRBJ1-1; TRBD1 agrees at 7 bases. There are 14 residues in the CDR3. The germline V gene has CDR1 SGHKS and CDR2 YYEKEE (reference sequence). V was pared by 7 bases and J by 5 bases, with 11 bases of the junction left unmatched. The DNA for the CDR3 is TGTGCCAGCTCCCCCGGCAGGGGGAAAACTGAAGCTTTCTTT. Translated, it gives CASSPGRGKTEAFF.

CDR3 nucleotides: TGTGCCAGCAGTAAAATACAGGGGTCCGGCTATGGCTACACCTTC. As protein: CASSKIQGSGYGYTF. The genes are TRBV27 and TRBJ1-2; 7 bases fit TRBD1. Germline CDR1 and CDR2: MNHEY and SMNVEV (reference sequence). The CDR3 has 15 amino acids. V lost 5 bases and J lost 4; bases outside the gene matches: 10.

On this clonotype: It may be a read error: a sequence one base away is much more abundant. The gene calls are TRBV6-2 or TRBV6-3 and TRBJ1-5; no definite D call. Germline V lookup: CDR1 MNHEY, CDR2 SVGEGT. This CDR3 is built from 14 residues. V was pared by 2 bases and J by 4 bases, with 9 bases between. Written as DNA, the CDR3 is TGTGCCAGCAGTTACGGCGCAGCAAATCAGCCCCAGCATTTT. This codes for CASSYGAANQPQHF.

Many counts were recorded for this clonotype. The genes are TRBV13 and TRBJ1-2; 8 bases line up with TRBD1. This CDR3 spans 17 amino acids. Looked up from germline, CDR1 is PRHDT and CDR2 is FYEKMQ (reference sequence). Trimming removed 4 bases from V and 6 bases from J; junction bases left unmatched: 16. CDR3 loop: CASSSTRGRFPKDGYTF. In DNA, the CDR3 is TGTGCCAGCAGCTCGACCAGGGGGCGCTTCCCAAAGGATGGCTACACCTTC.

This clonotype was recorded a few times. The CDR3 sequence is CASSQAAGREETQYF. The CDR3 DNA reads TGTGCCAGCAGCCAAGCGGCGGGCAGAGAAGAGACCCAGTACTTC. V and J are TRBV4-2 and TRBJ2-5; a weak D match, TRBD2 (5 bases). The germline CDR1 and CDR2 sequences are LGHNA and YNFKEQ. The CDR3 totals 15 residues. V was trimmed by 1 base and J by 3 bases, leaving 12 bases between them.

This clonotype was seen many times. The genes are TRBV20-1 and TRBJ1-1; a possible D gene is TRBD1 (5 bases). The CDR3 is made up of 14 amino acids. CDR1 and CDR2 from the germline V gene are DFQATT and SNEGSKA (reference sequence). V lost 2 bases to trimming and J lost 2 bases, with 12 bases between them. The CDR3 nucleotides read TGCAGTGCTAGATTCGGGACGGGAAACACTGAAGCTTTCTTT. It is translated as CSARFGTGNTEAFF.

The chain uses TRBV24-1 and TRBJ1-2; TRBD1 might be the D (5 bases). This CDR3 comprises 12 residues. In germline, CDR1 is KGHDR, CDR2 SFDVKD. V lost 5 bases to trimming and J lost 8 bases, with 11 bases between them. CDR3 in DNA: TGTGCCACCAGTGGGTGGGACGGAGGCTACACCTTC. Amino acid sequence: CATSGWDGGYTF.

At least ten counts were recorded for this clonotype. The chain links TRBV5-1 to TRBJ1-5; TRBD1 aligns across 7 bases. The ends lost 0 bases at V and 4 bases at J; junction bases unmatched: 4. This CDR3 is 15 amino acids long. Germline lookup yields CDR1 SGHRS and CDR2 YFSETQ. The CDR3: CASSLEGAWNQPQHF. The DNA of the CDR3 is TGCGCCAGCAGCTTGGAGGGGGCTTGGAATCAGCCCCAGCATTTT. The full variable domain, in which reference TRBV5-1 and TRBJ1-5 provide the parts outside the CDR3, is KAGVTQTPRYLIKTRGQQVTLSCSPISGHRSVSWYQQTPGQGLQFLFEYFSETQRNKGNFPGRFSGRQFSNSRSEMNVSTLELGDSALYLCASSLEGAWNQPQHFGDGTRLSIL.

This clonotype was seen ten or more times. The chain employs TRBV6-2 or TRBV6-3 and TRBJ1-2, with TRBD1 identical over 7 bases. With 4 bases clipped from V and 7 bases from J, the junction kept 12 bases outside the gene matches. Germline assignment: CDR1 MNHEY and CDR2 SVGEGT. The CDR3 runs 15 residues. CDR3 protein: CASSWGQPLRFGYTF. The CDR3 nucleotides are TGTGCCAGCAGTTGGGGACAGCCTTTAAGATTTGGCTACACCTTC.

The chain links TRBV5-1 to TRBJ2-5; TRBD1 might be the D (6 bases). CDR1 and CDR2 (germline): SGHRS, YFSETQ. The V end was cut by 2 bases, the J end by 0 bases, with 8 bases between. The CDR3 length is 14 residues. CDR3 sequence reads: CASSFRDNQETQYF. The CDR3 region has the DNA TGCGCCAGCAGCTTCAGGGACAACCAAGAGACCCAGTACTTC.

Many counts were recorded for this clonotype. The chain has TRBV7-9 and TRBJ2-7, with 7 bases lining up with TRBD1. The CDR3 runs 15 residues. J gave up 3 bases and V 5 bases, and 10 bases lay outside the gene matches. CDR1 is SEHNR, CDR2 FQNEAQ, per germline (reference sequence). The CDR3 region is CASSAGGRLSYEQYF. The CDR3 DNA reads as TGTGCCAGCAGCGCAGGGGGAAGATTGAGCTACGAGCAGTACTTC.

This clonotype was observed many times. The rearrangement uses TRBV10-3 and TRBJ1-1; D remains unclear. The germline V gene has CDR1 ENHRY and CDR2 SYGVKD. The CDR3 extends over 12 amino acids. V lost 8 bases to trimming and J lost 2 bases, with 9 bases between them. The CDR3 spells CAIANHNTEAFF. CDR3 nucleotide sequence: TGTGCCATCGCCAATCATAACACTGAAGCTTTCTTT.

J is TRBJ2-5 and V is TRBV7-8, with 9 nucleotides matching TRBD2. V was pared by 4 bases and J by 11 bases, with 11 bases of the junction left unmatched. Germline lookup yields CDR1 SGHVS and CDR2 FQNEAQ. The CDR3 runs to 14 residues. CDR3 residues: CASSSAGGGGEQYF. In DNA form, the CDR3 reads TGTGCCAGCAGCTCGGCGGGGGGGGGAGGTGAGCAGTACTTC.

The table lists this clonotype with many counts. V usage is TRBV5-1 and J usage is TRBJ1-1; D gene ambiguous. Trimming stripped 2 bases from V and 0 bases from J, with 11 bases between. Per germline, CDR1 SGHRS and CDR2 YFSETQ. The CDR3 extends over 15 amino acids. The CDR3: CASSFDRIMNTEAFF. CDR3 nucleotides: TGCGCCAGCAGCTTCGACCGGATCATGAACACTGAAGCTTTCTTT.

In its sample, this clonotype was seen many times. The chain uses TRBV5-5 and TRBJ1-2; D may be TRBD1 (6 bases). The CDR3 loop spans 14 amino acids. Germline V gives CDR1 SGHKS, CDR2 YYEKEE (reference sequence). V lost 1 base and J lost 3, with 10 bases in between. The CDR3 bases are TGTGCCAGCAGCTTGCAACAGGGTGACTATGGCTACACCTTC. The encoded protein is CASSLQQGDYGYTF.

In its sample, this clonotype was seen many times. V and J are TRBV24-1 and TRBJ2-5, with a weak D call TRBD2 (6 bases). V was pared by 8 bases and J by 3 bases, with 12 bases between. The CDR3 has 13 residues. Germline loops: CDR1 KGHDR, CDR2 SFDVKD. Here the CDR3 DNA reads TGTGCCACCACGGCGGGGAGTGAAGAGACCCAGTACTTC. Protein product: CATTAGSEETQYF.

A note on this clonotype: This may stem from a read error, because a much larger clone lies one nucleotide away. J is TRBJ1-3 and V is TRBV12-3 or TRBV12-4, with 7 bases that match TRBD1. The CDR3 has 15 residues. The CDR3 DNA reads as TGTGCCAGCAGTGTGACAGGGCTCTCTGGAAGCACCATATATTTT. This gives the protein CASSVTGLSGSTIYF.

There are a few counts of this clonotype. A much larger clone sits a single nucleotide away, making a read error possible. This chain joins TRBV5-6 and TRBJ1-6, with D maybe TRBD1 (5 bases). This CDR3 has 16 amino acids. Germline loops: CDR1 SGHDT, CDR2 YYEEEE. The CDR3 DNA reads TGTGCCAGCAGCTCCTATCCAGGGTTGGAGAATTCACACCTCCACTTT. Protein product: CASSSYPGLENSHLHF. The entire variable domain, with the rest obtained from reference TRBV5-6 and TRBJ1-6, is as follows: DAGVTQSPTHLIKTRGQQVTLRCSPKSGHDTVSWYQQALGQGPQFIFQYYEEEERQRGNFPDRFSGHQFPNYSSELNVNALLLGDSALYLCASSSYPGLENSHLHFGNGTRLTVT.

This clonotype has a handful of counts. V and J are TRBV5-6 and TRBJ1-2; D might be TRBD1 (5 bases). The CDR3 consists of 16 residues. V was shortened by 1 base and J by 0 bases, with 13 bases between the two germline ends. CDR1 and CDR2 (germline): SGHDT, YYEEEE. In DNA form, the CDR3 reads TGTGCCAGCAGCTTGTTAGTCGACAGTCCTAACTATGGCTACACCTTC. Translation: CASSLLVDSPNYGYTF.

The sample holds many counts of this clonotype. The chain links TRBV6-2 or TRBV6-3 to TRBJ1-2; TRBD1 might be the D (6 bases). From germline, CDR1 is MNHEY and CDR2 SVGEGT. V shed 0 bases and J shed 9 bases, with 14 bases lying between them. The length of the CDR3 is 14 residues. The chain's CDR3 is CASSYSRLQGRYTF. Here the CDR3 DNA reads TGTGCCAGCAGTTACTCGAGGTTGCAGGGGCGCTACACCTTC.

The V gene is TRBV19, the J gene TRBJ2-7, with TRBD2 matching 7 bases. The CDR3 loop spans 14 amino acids. Germline lookup yields CDR1 LNHDA and CDR2 SQIVND (reference sequence). The ends lost 8 bases at V and 0 bases at J; junction bases unmatched: 7. In DNA form, the CDR3 reads TGTGCCAGTGGTGGGGGGGACTTCTCCTACGAGCAGTACTTC. It is translated as CASGGGDFSYEQYF.

The table lists this clonotype with many counts. The V and J genes are TRBV12-3 or TRBV12-4 and TRBJ1-5; D gene unclear. The CDR3 length is 14 residues. Trimming took 5 bases from V and 0 from J, leaving 8 bases between them. This chain's CDR3 is CASSPKYSNQPQHF. In DNA, the CDR3 is TGTGCCAGCAGTCCCAAGTATAGCAATCAGCCCCAGCATTTT.

This clonotype was found many times. V is TRBV10-3 and J is TRBJ1-3; D gene uncertain. The CDR3 loop spans 14 amino acids. Trimming removed 2 bases at V and 2 bases at J, with 7 bases between. CDR1 and CDR2 from the germline V gene are ENHRY and SYGVKD. The DNA of the CDR3 is TGTGCCATCAGTGAGGAAGTGCCTGGAAACACCATATATTTT. Translation gives CAISEEVPGNTIYF.

This clonotype was detected ten times or more. V is TRBV11-2 and J is TRBJ2-7; TRBD1 agrees at 9 bases. Germline trimming cut 5 bases from V and 3 bases from J; bases unmatched to any gene: 8. Per the germline V gene, CDR1 is SGHAT and CDR2 is FQNNGV. CDR3 length equals 15 residues. In DNA form, the CDR3 reads TGTGCCAGCAGCCCTCAACCGGGACAGGGCTACGAGCAGTACTTC. This gives the protein CASSPQPGQGYEQYF.